The 26 T cell receptor beta chains below come from one sample, sequenced in a study of neurological immune-mediated disorders. Via MiXCR, TCRdb re-called the 5' RACE reads, giving one row per CDR3 protein. The sample carries fewer than 90,000 distinct CDR3 sequences, about 10% recorded once. The time point denotes: longitudinal time-point 1 (baseline). Sequencing was carried out using PBMCs. The receptors shown here come from a young man in good health.

The sample holds many counts of this clonotype. The rearrangement joins TRBV28 to TRBJ2-7, with 7 bases lining up with TRBD1. The V and J ends lost 7 bases and 7 bases, in that order; junction bases with no gene match: 10. CDR1 is MDHEN and CDR2 is SYDVKM in the germline V gene. This CDR3 comprises 13 residues. CDR3: CASKAGGFTEQYF. CDR3 DNA: TGTGCCAGCAAGGCAGGGGGATTTACAGAGCAGTACTTC. Variable domain in full (rest from reference TRBV28 and TRBJ2-7): DVKVTQSSRYLVKRTGEKVFLECVQDMDHENMFWYRQDPGLGLRLIYFSYDVKMKEKGDIPEGYSVSREKKERFSLILESASTNQTSMYLCASKAGGFTEQYFGPGTRLTVT.

This clonotype was found many times. V and J are TRBV20-1 and TRBJ2-3, with D perhaps TRBD1 (6 bases). The CDR3 extends over 13 amino acids. Deletions cut 3 bases from V and 2 bases from J, with 9 bases between. Germline V CDR1 and CDR2: DFQATT, SNEGSKA (reference sequence). The CDR3 here is CSARWDITDTQYF. CDR3 DNA: TGCAGTGCTAGGTGGGACATCACAGATACGCAGTATTTT.

This clonotype was seen many times. The rearrangement links TRBV29-1 to TRBJ2-1; D may be TRBD1 (6 bases). The CDR3 is 13 amino acids. Trimming shortened V by 7 bases and J by 0 bases, and 10 bases separated the two germline ends. CDR1 SQVTM and CDR2 ANQGSEA come from the germline V gene. The CDR3 here is CSGGQSSYNEQFF. DNA for the CDR3: TGCAGCGGTGGACAGAGCTCCTACAATGAGCAGTTCTTC.

Many counts were recorded for this clonotype. This chain uses TRBV2 with TRBJ2-2; no definite D call. Germline values: CDR1 SNHLY, CDR2 FYNNEI. V shed 3 bases and J shed 6 bases, with 11 bases lying between them. This CDR3 is built from 14 residues. The DNA of the CDR3 is TGTGCCAGCAGTGAGTCGTCTGGTGCCGGGGAGCTGTTTTTT. It specifies CASSESSGAGELFF.

The sample holds many counts of this clonotype. CDR3 region: CASSLGASGMQETQYF. CDR3 DNA sequence: TGCGCCAGCAGCTTGGGAGCTAGCGGGATGCAAGAGACCCAGTACTTC. The gene calls are TRBV5-1 and TRBJ2-5; 9 nucleotides line up with TRBD2. Germline V CDR1 and CDR2: SGHRS, YFSETQ. V lost 0 bases to trimming and J lost 2 bases; unmatched junction nucleotides: 5. The CDR3 covers 16 residues.

This clonotype was detected ten times or more. The chain is built from TRBV7-2 and TRBJ2-7; 7 bases are shared with TRBD2. The germline CDR1 and CDR2 sequences are SGHTA and FQGNSA. V gave up 7 bases and J gave up 2 bases; unmatched junction bases: 8. CDR3 size: 14 residues. CDR3: CASTHTAGAYEQYF. CDR3 nucleotide sequence: TGTGCCAGCACCCATACCGCGGGGGCCTACGAGCAGTACTTC. The variable domain in full, with the rest retrieved from reference TRBV7-2 and TRBJ2-7, is GAGVSQSPSNKVTEKGKDVELRCDPISGHTALYWYRQSLGQGLEFLIYFQGNSAPDKSGLPSDRFSAERTGGSVSTLTIQRTQQEDSAVYLCASTHTAGAYEQYFGPGTRLTVT.

This clonotype was observed many times. The V and J genes are TRBV20-1 and TRBJ2-1; 8 nucleotides match TRBD2. Germline V lookup: CDR1 DFQATT, CDR2 SNEGSKA (reference sequence). CDR3 length: 16 residues. J gave up 6 bases and V 5 bases, and 15 bases lay outside the gene matches. DNA for the CDR3: TGCAGTGCTCGATCACTAGCGGCCATCATCTCCAATGAGCAGTTCTTC. Its protein product is CSARSLAAIISNEQFF.

This clonotype was observed many times. The chain has TRBV27 and TRBJ1-6; 7 bases line up with TRBD1. With V trimmed by 7 bases and J by 7 bases, 7 bases remained unmatched. There are 14 residues in the CDR3. CDR1 and CDR2 from the germline V gene are MNHEY and SMNVEV (reference sequence). The DNA for the CDR3 is TGTGCCAGCACCCCCCGGGACAGCAATTCACCCCTCCACTTT. The encoded protein is CASTPRDSNSPLHF.

This clonotype was seen ten or more times. The CDR3 DNA is TGCGCCAGCAGCGTGCGGAAAGATACGCAGTATTTT. Its translation is CASSVRKDTQYF. This rearrangement joins TRBV5-1 to TRBJ2-3; D is undetermined. Germline values: CDR1 SGHRS, CDR2 YFSETQ. V was trimmed by 4 bases and J by 5 bases, leaving 8 bases between them. This CDR3 is 12 amino acids long. The full variable domain, its missing parts supplied by reference TRBV5-1 and TRBJ2-3, is KAGVTQTPRYLIKTRGQQVTLSCSPISGHRSVSWYQQTPGQGLQFLFEYFSETQRNKGNFPGRFSGRQFSNSRSEMNVSTLELGDSALYLCASSVRKDTQYFGPGTRLTVL.

The sample holds many counts of this clonotype. CDR3 protein: CSAREGTSGTGELFF. The DNA of the CDR3 is TGCAGTGCTAGAGAGGGGACTAGCGGCACCGGGGAGCTGTTTTTT. The gene calls are TRBV20-1 and TRBJ2-2; 11 bases fit TRBD2. Germline assignment: CDR1 DFQATT and CDR2 SNEGSKA (reference sequence). This CDR3 has 15 residues. Germline trimming cut 0 bases from V and 4 bases from J; bases unmatched to any gene: 1.

The sample holds many counts of this clonotype. The J gene is TRBJ1-1, the V gene TRBV7-2, with D possibly matching TRBD1 (5 bases). CDR1 SGHTA and CDR2 FQGNSA come from the germline V gene. Trimming left V 5 bases short and J 0 bases short, with 25 bases between. This CDR3 comprises 19 residues. The CDR3 DNA reads TGTGCCAGCAGCCCGTTCCCCAGGATCCCTGGGGACCTGAACACTGAAGCTTTCTTT. Residues: CASSPFPRIPGDLNTEAFF.

This clonotype was observed many times. The chain links TRBV5-1 to TRBJ2-1; D tentatively fits TRBD1 or TRBD2 (5 bases each). Looked up from germline, CDR1 is SGHRS and CDR2 is YFSETQ. The CDR3 is 15 residues long. Deletions cut 0 bases from V and 9 bases from J, with 16 bases between. For the CDR3, the DNA is TGCGCCAGCAGCTTGGGTGGGGCGGGTAGAGGTGAGCAGTTCTTC. Translation gives CASSLGGAGRGEQFF.

This clonotype came up many times. The chain links TRBV12-3 or TRBV12-4 to TRBJ2-2; 7 nucleotides line up with TRBD1. There are 14 residues in the CDR3. Losses at the gene ends were 3 bases for V and 7 bases for J; bases not matched to a gene: 5. Here the CDR3 reads CASSLTGSIGELFF. The CDR3 nucleotides read TGTGCCAGCAGTTTGACAGGGTCCATCGGGGAGCTGTTTTTT.

This clonotype occurred many times. The chain carries TRBV9 and TRBJ2-2; TRBD2 aligns across 7 bases. Germline CDR1 reads SGDLS; CDR2 reads YYNGEE. The CDR3 is 16 amino acids. V lost 4 bases to trimming and J lost 7 bases; unmatched junction nucleotides: 13. Written as DNA, the CDR3 is TGTGCCAGCAGCTCACCCCCGGGGGGTGTTAACGGGGAGCTGTTTTTT. Translated: CASSSPPGGVNGELFF.

This clonotype was recorded many times. The chain links TRBV5-1 to TRBJ2-3, with D perhaps TRBD2 (5 bases). Trimming left V 4 bases short and J 4 bases short, with 10 bases between. The CDR3 runs 13 residues. Germline CDR1 reads SGHRS; CDR2 reads YFSETQ. The CDR3 DNA follows: TGCGCCAGCAGCATCGGAGGAGCAGATACGCAGTATTTT. Translating gives CASSIGGADTQYF.

This clonotype was observed at least ten times. The V call is TRBV20-1, the J call TRBJ2-5; 7 bases are a match to TRBD2. The CDR3 runs to 18 residues. Germline V gives CDR1 DFQATT, CDR2 SNEGSKA (reference sequence). Losses at the gene ends were 2 bases for V and 1 base for J; bases not matched to a gene: 16. The CDR3 nucleotides read TGCAGTGCTAGACTACCCCCCGGCCAGGGAGGGATCCAAGAGACCCAGTACTTC. The encoded protein is CSARLPPGQGGIQETQYF.

The table lists this clonotype with many counts. This rearrangement joins TRBV27 to TRBJ2-1; no reliable D call. Looked up from germline, CDR1 is MNHEY and CDR2 is SMNVEV (reference sequence). The V end was cut by 5 bases, the J end by 7 bases, with 9 bases between. The CDR3 is made up of 12 amino acids. CDR3 coding DNA: TGTGCCAGCAGTCCCATGACAAATGAGCAGTTCTTC. Its translation: CASSPMTNEQFF.

This clonotype was seen many times. The rearrangement links TRBV29-1 to TRBJ1-1; D is uncertain. The length of the CDR3 is 10 residues. Germline V gives CDR1 SQVTM, CDR2 ANQGSEA. The V gene lost 7 bases and the J gene lost 7 bases, with 10 bases spanning the gap. The CDR3 loop is CSARWGEAFF. For the CDR3, the DNA is TGCAGCGCCCGGTGGGGTGAAGCTTTCTTT.

This clonotype was detected many times. The V and J genes are TRBV4-2 and TRBJ1-3; D unresolved. Trimming left V 5 bases short and J 2 bases short, with 13 bases between. Germline V lookup: CDR1 LGHNA, CDR2 YNFKEQ. The CDR3 is made up of 15 amino acids. This chain's CDR3 is CASSSVQAAGNTIYF. The CDR3 region has the DNA TGTGCCAGCAGCTCAGTCCAGGCCGCTGGAAACACCATATATTTT.

This clonotype has ten or more counts. The chain joins TRBV5-1 to TRBJ2-7; 7 bases line up with TRBD1. Trimming cost V 4 bases and J 0 bases; bases outside gene matches: 7. Looked up from germline, CDR1 is SGHRS and CDR2 is YFSETQ. The CDR3 spans 15 residues. In DNA form, the CDR3 reads TGCGCCAGCAGCGTCTGGGACAGTAACTCCTACGAGCAGTACTTC. Translation gives CASSVWDSNSYEQYF.

This clonotype was counted at least ten times. The chain combines TRBV12-3 or TRBV12-4 with TRBJ2-7; D is perhaps TRBD2 (5 bases). Trimming took 3 bases from V and 1 from J, leaving 10 bases between them. The CDR3 length is 14 residues. This CDR3 is CASSFERASYEQYF. The CDR3 nucleotides read TGTGCCAGCAGTTTTGAGAGGGCGTCCTACGAGCAGTACTTC.

At least ten counts were recorded for this clonotype. V and J are TRBV5-1 and TRBJ2-2; TRBD2 might be the D (6 bases). This CDR3 is 16 amino acids long. Trimming removed 4 bases from V and 6 bases from J, with 19 bases in between. Germline CDR1 SGHRS, CDR2 YFSETQ. The CDR3 DNA follows: TGCGCCAGCAGCATTACCGGGCCCCCGGGGGCCGGGGAGCTGTTTTTT. Translation: CASSITGPPGAGELFF.

This clonotype occurred once. V usage is TRBV6-5 and J usage is TRBJ2-2; 9 bases map to TRBD2. Germline loops: CDR1 MNHEY, CDR2 SVGAGI. This CDR3 region has 15 residues. The V and J ends lost 9 bases and 5 bases, in that order; junction bases with no gene match: 10. CDR3 residues: CARSRIAGETGELFF. In nucleotides, the CDR3 is TGTGCCAGAAGTCGTATAGCGGGAGAGACCGGGGAGCTGTTTTTT.

At least ten counts were recorded for this clonotype. The chain couples TRBV29-1 to TRBJ2-3; D may match TRBD1 or TRBD2 (6 bases each). This CDR3 is built from 16 residues. The V end lost 6 bases, the J end lost 4 bases, and 23 bases lay between the germline ends. Germline V gene lookup returns CDR1 SQVTM and CDR2 ANQGSEA. DNA for the CDR3: TGCAGCGTCGGAGGGGGGAACAGGGAACGCGCAGATACGCAGTATTTT. It is translated as CSVGGGNRERADTQYF.

This clonotype occurred many times. This chain joins TRBV29-1 and TRBJ2-1, with a weak D call TRBD1 (6 bases). This CDR3 region has 12 residues. Per the germline V gene, CDR1 is SQVTM and CDR2 is ANQGSEA. V lost 7 bases and J lost 5, with 12 bases in between. DNA for the CDR3: TGCAGCGGGAAAAGACAGGACAATGAGCAGTTCTTC. Its protein product is CSGKRQDNEQFF.

This clonotype was counted ten times or more. The chain employs TRBV4-2 and TRBJ2-1; the D is unclear. V shed 0 bases and J shed 0 bases, with 9 bases lying between them. Looked up from germline, CDR1 is LGHNA and CDR2 is YNFKEQ. The CDR3 length is 16 residues. CDR3 DNA sequence: TGTGCCAGCAGCCAAGATAGTAGCAGCTCCTACAATGAGCAGTTCTTC. Protein: CASSQDSSSSYNEQFF.